One sample yielded the 16 T cell receptor beta chains listed below, sequenced in a study of long-term antiretroviral therapy in people with HIV. The immunoSEQ assay was v3.0, run at survey level. Assay used: immunoSEQ multiplex PCR; TCRdb lists only in-frame clones, some missing. The data show some 40,000 clones, less than 90% seen once. The source was unsorted PBMCs, collected 1.2 years after starting antiretroviral therapy. The receptors stem from a woman in her forties or fifties with HIV.

Comment on this clone: One junction end does not reproduce the germline sequence, and a read error may be involved. This sequence joins TRBV7-2 and TRBJ2-2, with 7 bases fitting TRBD2. CDR1 and CDR2 (germline): SGHTA, FQGNSA. This CDR3 region has 17 residues. Here the CDR3 DNA reads TGTGTCAGCAGCGCCCTAGCGGAATTCGGGAACACCGGGGAGCTGTTTTTT. It specifies CVSSALAEFGNTGELFF.

This sequence joins TRBV15 and TRBJ1-5, with TRBD1 matching over 7 bases. CDR3 size: 16 residues. V was clipped by 1 base and J by 7 bases; unmatched bases: 10. CDR1 and CDR2 (germline): LNHNV, YYDKDF (reference sequence). CDR3 coding DNA: TGTGCCACCAGCAGAGTACTCAGGGGGTTCGACCAGCCCCAGCATTTT. It specifies CATSRVLRGFDQPQHF.

This sequence joins TRBV18 and TRBJ1-3, with D unclear. Germline assignment: CDR1 KGHSH and CDR2 LQKENI. This CDR3 comprises 15 residues. Trimming took off 0 bases at V and 3 bases at J, with 9 bases between the two ends. Here the CDR3 DNA reads TGTGCCAGCTCACCACCGTTGGGTTATGGAAACACCATATATTTT. This gives the protein CASSPPLGYGNTIYF.

This clone has only a few counts. The J gene is TRBJ2-3, the V gene TRBV2; D is possibly TRBD1 or TRBD2 (5 bases each). V gave up 6 bases and J gave up 2 bases, with 15 bases separating them. Germline values: CDR1 SNHLY, CDR2 FYNNEI. The length of the CDR3 is 15 residues. CDR3 in amino acids: CASSAGRVDTDTQYF. DNA of the CDR3: TGTGCCAGCAGCGCGGGCAGGGTTGACACAGATACGCAGTATTTT.

Points on this clone: One end of the junction does not line up with germline, which may come from a read error. The V gene is TRBV7-7, the J gene TRBJ1-1, with D perhaps matching TRBD1 (5 bases). The germline V gene encodes CDR1 SSHAT and CDR2 FNYEAQ (reference sequence). The CDR3 spans 13 residues. CDR3 protein: CASSLGENTEAFF. DNA of the CDR3: TGTGCTAGCAGCTTAGGGGAGAACACTGAAGCTTTCTTT.

The genes are TRBV6-5 and TRBJ1-2; 9 bases map to TRBD1. Looked up from germline, CDR1 is MNHEY and CDR2 is SVGAGI. With V trimmed by 4 bases and J by 7 bases, 10 bases remained unmatched. The CDR3 runs 15 residues. As DNA, the CDR3 is TGTGCCAGCAGTTCCCCAGGGGACAGGGCGGGTGGCTACACCTTC. Translating it yields CASSSPGDRAGGYTF.

This clone was observed a handful of times. The chain joins TRBV7-2 to TRBJ1-2, with 7 nucleotides matching TRBD1. The J segment lost 7 bases and the V segment lost 2 bases, leaving 7 bases of the junction unmatched. CDR1 is SGHTA, CDR2 FQGNSA, per germline. This CDR3 region has 14 residues. The CDR3 DNA reads as TGTGCCAGCAGCTTATCGACAGGGTATCCTGGCTACACCTTC. The encoded protein is CASSLSTGYPGYTF.

As regards this clone: This sample includes further DNA sequences coding for the same CDR3. The chain combines TRBV7-9 with TRBJ2-7; 9 nucleotides align to TRBD1. The V gene end was trimmed by 4 bases and the J gene end by 2 bases; junction bases not matched to a gene: 9. The V gene's germline CDR1 is SEHNR and CDR2 FQNEAQ (reference sequence). CDR3 length equals 16 residues. CDR3: CASSSPGQGGPYEQYF. CDR3 DNA sequence: TGTGCCAGCAGCTCACCGGGACAGGGTGGGCCCTACGAGCAGTACTTC.

CDR3 protein: CASSYSKGGYTF. The CDR3 DNA sequence: TGTGCCAGCAGTTACTCGAAGGGTGGCTACACCTTC. The chain combines TRBV6-6 with TRBJ1-2; D is unresolved. Germline CDR1 reads MNHNY; CDR2 reads SVGAGI (reference sequence). This CDR3 is 12 amino acids long. V was pared by 0 bases and J by 7 bases, with 6 bases between.

The rearrangement links TRBV5-1 to TRBJ1-2; the D is unclear. Germline values: CDR1 SGHRS, CDR2 YFSETQ. The CDR3 covers 15 residues. The V end was cut by 4 bases, the J end by 0 bases, with 13 bases between. The CDR3 coding sequence is TGCGCCAGCAGCCCTCGCGGACTGACTAACTATGGCTACACCTTC. Its translation: CASSPRGLTNYGYTF. Drawing the rest from reference TRBV5-1 and TRBJ1-2, the complete variable domain is KAGVTQTPRYLIKTRGQQVTLSCSPISGHRSVSWYQQTPGQGLQFLFEYFSETQRNKGNFPGRFSGRQFSNSRSEMNVSTLELGDSALYLCASSPRGLTNYGYTFGSGTRLTVV.

The chain joins TRBV15 to TRBJ2-7; D is possibly TRBD1 (5 bases). CDR1 LNHNV and CDR2 YYDKDF come from the germline V gene (reference sequence). Between the trimmed V and J ends, which lost 1 base and 1 base, there was a span of 8 bases. The CDR3 spans 14 residues. The CDR3: CATSRGGSSYEQYF. The CDR3 DNA is TGTGCCACCAGCAGAGGGGGCAGTTCCTACGAGCAGTACTTC. The variable domain in full, with the rest retrieved from reference TRBV15 and TRBJ2-7, is DAMVIQNPRYQVTQFGKPVTLSCSQTLNHNVMYWYQQKSSQAPKLLFHYYDKDFNNEADTPDNFQSRRPNTSFCFLDIRSPGLGDTAMYLCATSRGGSSYEQYFGPGTRLTVT.

Only one count was recorded for this clone. In DNA form, the CDR3 reads TGTGCCTGGCAGGGGGGACTGAACTATGGCTACACCTTC. Translating gives CAWQGGLNYGYTF. The chain links TRBV30 to TRBJ1-2; 7 bases line up with TRBD1. CDR1 GTSNPN and CDR2 SVGIG come from the germline V gene (reference sequence). With V trimmed by 5 bases and J by 2 bases, 5 bases remained unmatched. This CDR3 spans 13 amino acids. Full variable domain (missing parts from reference TRBV30 and TRBJ1-2): SQTIHQWPATLVQPVGSPLSLECTVEGTSNPNLYWYRQAAGRGLQLLFYSVGIGQISSEVPQNLSASRPQDRQFILSSKKLLLSDSGFYLCAWQGGLNYGYTFGSGTRLTVV.

Comments on this clone: The same CDR3 also results from other DNA sequences found in this sample. V is TRBV11-3 and J is TRBJ2-2; D is perhaps TRBD1 or TRBD2 (7 bases each). In germline, CDR1 is SGHNT, CDR2 YENEEA. CDR3 length equals 15 residues. Trimming cost V 0 bases and J 4 bases, with 9 bases left between them. CDR3 sequence reads: CASSLDRGGTGELFF. DNA for the CDR3: TGTGCCAGCAGCTTAGACAGGGGGGGCACCGGGGAGCTGTTTTTT.

This clone appeared once. The chain links TRBV6-1 to TRBJ1-3; no definite D call. The CDR3 length is 15 residues. Germline CDR1 is MNHNS and CDR2 is SASEGT. V lost 7 bases to trimming and J lost 0 bases, with 13 bases between them. This CDR3 is CASTPIPNSGNTIYF. For the CDR3, the DNA is TGTGCCAGCACCCCCATACCCAACTCTGGAAACACCATATATTTT.

This clone is a singleton in its sample. The CDR3 reads CASSQDLRTGEIYGYTF. Here the CDR3 DNA reads TGCGCCAGCAGCCAAGATCTCCGGACAGGAGAGATCTATGGCTACACCTTC. V is TRBV4-3 and J is TRBJ1-2, with TRBD1 matching over 7 bases. Germline V gene sequence: CDR1 LGHNA, CDR2 YSLEER. The CDR3 is made up of 17 amino acids. The J segment lost 4 bases and the V segment lost 0 bases, leaving 11 bases of the junction unmatched.

The rearrangement links TRBV5-1 to TRBJ1-1, with a possible D match to TRBD1 (5 bases). This CDR3 contains 14 residues. Deletions cut 3 bases from V and 1 base from J, with 10 bases between. Germline V CDR1 and CDR2: SGHRS, YFSETQ. This CDR3 is CASSWGDGNTEAFF. The DNA of the CDR3 is TGCGCCAGCAGCTGGGGGGACGGGAACACTGAAGCTTTCTTT.